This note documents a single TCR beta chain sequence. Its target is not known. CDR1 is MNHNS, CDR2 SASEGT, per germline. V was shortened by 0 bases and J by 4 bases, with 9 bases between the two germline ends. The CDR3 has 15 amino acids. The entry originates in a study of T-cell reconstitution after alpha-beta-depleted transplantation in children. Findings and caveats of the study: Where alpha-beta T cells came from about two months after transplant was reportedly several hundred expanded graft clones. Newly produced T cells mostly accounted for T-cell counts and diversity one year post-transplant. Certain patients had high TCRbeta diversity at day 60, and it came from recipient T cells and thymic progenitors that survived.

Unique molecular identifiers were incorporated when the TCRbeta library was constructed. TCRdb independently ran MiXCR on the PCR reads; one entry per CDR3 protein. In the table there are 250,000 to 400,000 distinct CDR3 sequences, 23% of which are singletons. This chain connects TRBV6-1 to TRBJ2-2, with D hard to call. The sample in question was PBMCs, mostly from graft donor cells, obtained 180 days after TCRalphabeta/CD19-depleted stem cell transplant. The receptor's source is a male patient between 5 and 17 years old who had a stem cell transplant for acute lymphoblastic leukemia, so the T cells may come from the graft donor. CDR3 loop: CASSEALTGTGELFF. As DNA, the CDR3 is TGTGCCAGCAGTGAAGCCTTGACCGGCACCGGGGAGCTGTTTTTT.